This T cell receptor beta chain came from a study of cytomegalovirus exposure and HLA in healthy donors. The primer mix had 60 Vbeta and 13 Jbeta primers. Original handling: Counted up in a later analysis, unique TCR beta chains came to about 80 million, with around 11 million shared. Here immunoSEQ multiplex PCR was the method, and the copy in TCRdb shows in-frame clones only, minus some. From that table come the V and J calls and clone size; the DNA was used to work out D and trimming. Here the sample spans some 160,000 clones, under 90% being singletons. The CDR3 runs 13 residues. Germline CDR1 reads SQVTM; CDR2 reads ANQGSEA. The trim removed 4 bases at V and 2 bases at J, leaving 2 bases unmatched. This clone appeared once.

The TCR originated in a boy aged 2 to 9 in good health and CMV-seronegative. The chain joins TRBV29-1 to TRBJ2-5; 9 bases are a match to TRBD1. The sample taken for sequencing was PBMCs. CDR3 in DNA: TGCAGCGTTGTAGGGACAGGGCAAGAGACCCAGTACTTC. Residues: CSVVGTGQETQYF.